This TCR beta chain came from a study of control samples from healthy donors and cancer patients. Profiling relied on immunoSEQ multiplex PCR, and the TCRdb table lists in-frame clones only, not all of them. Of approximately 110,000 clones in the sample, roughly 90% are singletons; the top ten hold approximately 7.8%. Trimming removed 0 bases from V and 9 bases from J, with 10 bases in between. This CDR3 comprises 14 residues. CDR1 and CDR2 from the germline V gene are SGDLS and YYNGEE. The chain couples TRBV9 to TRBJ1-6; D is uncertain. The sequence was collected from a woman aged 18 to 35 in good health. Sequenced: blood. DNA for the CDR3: TGTGCCAGCAGCGTAGAGGGCAGGAGTTCACCCCTCCACTTT. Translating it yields CASSVEGRSSPLHF.